This entry lists 25 T cell receptor beta chains sequenced from one sample in a study of shared clonotypes between healthy human individuals (dated by TCRdb to the early 2020s). Library construction relied on the immunoSEQ multiplex PCR assay. TCRdb re-hosts the immuneACCESS table, in-frame sequences only. Its copies lack some clones; in the studies checked, an unresolved V gene accounts for under half of them, and the cause for the rest is not known. The sample profile shows roughly 2.5 million clones; about 92% of them were found once. Clones ranked in the top ten supply 0.11% to 0.15% of the sample. The sequenced material came from naive CD4+ T cells sorted from blood. Interpreted using the paper, the cell subset or site label stands for: CD45RA+ positively selected. These receptors all come from a man between 18 and 35 years old in good health.

Turning to this clone: Within the sample, other DNA sequences also encode this same CDR3. The chain carries TRBV2 and TRBJ2-3, with D uncertain. Deletions cut 9 bases from V and 0 bases from J, with 13 bases between. Germline CDR1 and CDR2: SNHLY and FYNNEI. CDR3 size: 14 residues. Written as DNA, the CDR3 is TGTGCCAGTTCAGTCGGACGGAGCACAGATACGCAGTATTTT. It encodes CASSVGRSTDTQYF. The whole variable domain, remainder taken from reference TRBV2 and TRBJ2-3, is EPEVTQTPSHQVTQMGQEVILRCVPISNHLYFYWYRQILGQKVEFLVSFYNNEISEKSEIFDDQFSVERPDGSNFTLKIRSTKLEDSAMYFCASSVGRSTDTQYFGPGTRLTVL.

The gene calls are TRBV11-2 and TRBJ2-7, with D possibly called TRBD1 or TRBD2 (5 bases each). The ends were cut back, 2 bases at V and 2 bases at J, with 10 bases in the middle. Germline CDR1 and CDR2: SGHAT and FQNNGV. CDR3 size: 14 residues. The CDR3 bases are TGTGCCAGCAGCTTAATCCGGGGCACCTACGAGCAGTACTTC. The encoded protein is CASSLIRGTYEQYF.

The chain recombines TRBV7-6 with TRBJ2-5; 7 bases map to TRBD2. This CDR3 is built from 15 residues. CDR1 is SGHVS and CDR2 is FNYEAQ in the germline V gene. Germline trimming cut 1 base from V and 2 bases from J; bases unmatched to any gene: 4. DNA for the CDR3: TGTGCCAGCAGCTTAGTAGGAGCGGGGCAAGAGACCCAGTACTTC. Residues: CASSLVGAGQETQYF.

The V call is TRBV5-1, the J call TRBJ2-5; D call uncertain. V was cut by 5 bases and J by 1 base, with 6 bases left in between. The CDR3 is 12 residues long. Germline CDR1 reads SGHRS; CDR2 reads YFSETQ. CDR3 in amino acids: CASRDPQETQYF. CDR3 nucleotides: TGCGCCAGCAGAGACCCCCAAGAGACCCAGTACTTC.

The chain joins TRBV7-9 to TRBJ1-4; D unresolved. The CDR3 sequence is 11 residues long. Between the trimmed V and J ends, which lost 5 bases and 8 bases, there was a span of 6 bases. Germline-derived CDR1 and CDR2 are SEHNR and FQNEAQ (reference sequence). The CDR3 sequence: CASSNREKLFF. In nucleotides, the CDR3 is TGTGCCAGCAGCAACCGGGAAAAACTGTTTTTT. Looking up the rest from reference TRBV7-9 and TRBJ1-4 gives the full variable domain: DTGVSQNPRHKITKRGQNVTFRCDPISEHNRLYWYRQTLGQGPEFLTYFQNEAQLEKSRLLSDRFSAERPKGSFSTLEIQRTEQGDSAMYLCASSNREKLFFGSGTQLSVL.

The gene calls are TRBV9 and TRBJ2-7, with TRBD1 as a possible D gene (6 bases). Trimming shortened V by 3 bases and J by 3 bases, and 13 bases separated the two germline ends. CDR3 size: 14 residues. Germline V gives CDR1 SGDLS, CDR2 YYNGEE. The CDR3 nucleotides are TGTGCCAGCAGCGCCTCCGGGACAATCTACGAGCAGTACTTC. The encoded protein is CASSASGTIYEQYF.

Details on this clone: Other nucleotide sequences from this sample produce the same CDR3. V is TRBV9 and J is TRBJ1-3; D gene uncertain. This CDR3 spans 14 amino acids. The V end was cut by 2 bases, the J end by 0 bases, with 6 bases between. The germline CDR1 and CDR2 sequences are SGDLS and YYNGEE. CDR3 loop: CASSVQSSGNTIYF. CDR3 bases: TGTGCCAGCAGCGTTCAGAGCTCTGGAAACACCATATATTTT.

V usage is TRBV19 and J usage is TRBJ1-2; D is perhaps TRBD1 (5 bases). Germline V gene sequence: CDR1 LNHDA, CDR2 SQIVND (reference sequence). The length of the CDR3 is 10 residues. V was cut by 9 bases and J by 8 bases, with 10 bases left in between. The CDR3 sequence is CASREEGYTF. DNA of the CDR3: TGTGCCAGCAGGGAAGAAGGCTACACCTTC.

The gene calls are TRBV6-1 and TRBJ1-4; 9 bases match TRBD1. The V gene's germline CDR1 is MNHNS and CDR2 SASEGT. This CDR3 has 15 amino acids. With V trimmed by 6 bases and J by 8 bases, 10 bases remained unmatched. CDR3 region: CASRREQGASEKLFF. In DNA form, the CDR3 reads TGTGCCAGCAGAAGAGAACAGGGGGCGTCGGAAAAACTGTTTTTT.

V gene TRBV6-5 combines with J gene TRBJ1-3; a possible D gene is TRBD1 (5 bases). Germline assignment: CDR1 MNHEY and CDR2 SVGAGI. Trimming shortened V by 7 bases and J by 4 bases, and 11 bases separated the two germline ends. The CDR3 is 13 amino acids. The CDR3 DNA follows: TGTGCCAGCACCGCCCCAGGGGGAAACACCATATATTTT. Amino acids: CASTAPGGNTIYF.

The chain is built from TRBV6-1 and TRBJ1-1; tentatively, D is TRBD1 (5 bases). Germline CDR1 is MNHNS and CDR2 is SASEGT. V shed 10 bases and J shed 7 bases, with 13 bases lying between them. The CDR3 runs 11 residues. CDR3 DNA sequence: TGTGCCAACCACCGGGACGGTGAAGCTTTCTTT. Translation gives CANHRDGEAFF.

This CDR3 is CASLLIATNEKLFF. The DNA of the CDR3 is TGTGCCAGCTTACTTATCGCAACTAATGAAAAACTGTTTTTT. The gene calls are TRBV2 and TRBJ1-4; no clear D. This CDR3 comprises 14 residues. The germline V gene encodes CDR1 SNHLY and CDR2 FYNNEI. Deletions cut 8 bases from V and 0 bases from J, with 10 bases between.

This chain connects TRBV6-1 to TRBJ2-7; possibly TRBD1 for D (6 bases). Trimming removed 6 bases at V and 2 bases at J, with 14 bases between. The CDR3 covers 14 residues. Germline lookup yields CDR1 MNHNS and CDR2 SASEGT. The CDR3 spells CASRDSLSTYEQYF. CDR3 bases: TGTGCCAGCAGGGACAGTCTCTCCACCTACGAGCAGTACTTC.

J is TRBJ1-3 and V is TRBV6-5; D remains unclear. Between the trimmed V and J ends, which lost 6 bases and 4 bases, there was a span of 4 bases. Germline loops: CDR1 MNHEY, CDR2 SVGAGI. This CDR3 is built from 11 residues. The CDR3 sequence is CASSMGNTIYF. The CDR3 nucleotides are TGTGCCAGCAGCATGGGAAACACCATATATTTT.

This chain uses TRBV5-4 with TRBJ2-3; perhaps TRBD1 as D (6 bases). Trimming left V 3 bases short and J 4 bases short, with 18 bases between. Germline loops: CDR1 SGHNT, CDR2 YYREEE (reference sequence). This CDR3 spans 16 amino acids. CDR3: CASSYAQGIGSDTQYF. In nucleotides, the CDR3 is TGTGCCAGCAGCTATGCTCAGGGGATCGGGTCAGATACGCAGTATTTT.

J is TRBJ2-5 and V is TRBV6-6; D could derive from TRBD1 or TRBD2 (5 bases each). CDR1 is MNHNY and CDR2 is SVGAGI in the germline V gene (reference sequence). V dropped 7 bases and J dropped 3 bases, with 21 bases sitting between them. CDR3 length: 16 residues. Here the CDR3 DNA reads TGTGCCAGCACCCCTGGCCGGGGCGCAAGCAAAGAGACCCAGTACTTC. Amino acid sequence: CASTPGRGASKETQYF.

The genes are TRBV6-5 and TRBJ2-1; D is uncertain. Germline V gene lookup returns CDR1 MNHEY and CDR2 SVGAGI. CDR3 length: 12 amino acids. Trimming removed 5 bases from V and 5 bases from J, with 7 bases in between. The DNA for the CDR3 is TGTGCCAGCAGTCGCGACAACAATGAGCAGTTCTTC. Translated, it gives CASSRDNNEQFF.

The V gene is TRBV4-1, the J gene TRBJ1-1; TRBD1 is a possible D gene (6 bases). V dropped 2 bases and J dropped 0 bases, with 16 bases sitting between them. CDR1 and CDR2 from the germline V gene are MGHRA and YSYEKL. The CDR3 runs to 17 residues. The CDR3 bases are TGCGCCAGCAGCCAATCTATAATACAGGGAATGAACACTGAAGCTTTCTTT. Translating gives CASSQSIIQGMNTEAFF.

The gene calls are TRBV18 and TRBJ2-5; the D is unclear. Germline V gives CDR1 KGHSH, CDR2 LQKENI. V was cut by 2 bases and J by 4 bases, with 8 bases left in between. The CDR3 length is 13 residues. CDR3 in amino acids: CASSPITPETQYF. The CDR3 DNA sequence: TGTGCCAGCTCACCAATTACACCAGAGACCCAGTACTTC.

Concerning this clone itself: An end of the junction differs from the germline gene, which may be a read error. The chain employs TRBV19 and TRBJ1-4; tentatively, D is TRBD1 (5 bases). The germline gives CDR1 LNHDA, CDR2 SQIVND (reference sequence). The CDR3 is 16 residues long. The CDR3 nucleotides read TGTGCCAGTAGTATCGGGCAGGGAAAGCCCAATGAAAAGCTGTTTTTT. Its translation: CASSIGQGKPNEKLFF.

This clone was found a few times. The V call is TRBV7-6, the J call TRBJ1-1; D may be TRBD1 (5 bases). CDR3 length: 16 amino acids. From germline, CDR1 is SGHVS and CDR2 FNYEAQ. Trimming left V 4 bases short and J 3 bases short, with 18 bases between. Here the CDR3 DNA reads TGTGCCAGCAGCTGGGCGGGACCAGGGACCGACACTGAAGCTTTCTTT. Amino acids: CASSWAGPGTDTEAFF.

The chain couples TRBV19 to TRBJ1-1; the match to TRBD1 covers 7 bases. The germline V gene encodes CDR1 LNHDA and CDR2 SQIVND (reference sequence). With 3 bases clipped from V and 1 base from J, the junction kept 8 bases outside the gene matches. The CDR3 sequence is 16 residues long. The CDR3: CASSIPRGTENTEAFF. The CDR3, as DNA: TGTGCCAGTAGTATTCCCCGGGGGACAGAGAACACTGAAGCTTTCTTT. Full variable domain (outside the CDR3, taken from reference TRBV19 and TRBJ1-1): DGGITQSPKYLFRKEGQNVTLSCEQNLNHDAMYWYRQDPGQGLRLIYYSQIVNDFQKGDIAEGYSVSREKKESFPLTVTSAQKNPTAFYLCASSIPRGTENTEAFFGQGTRLTVV.

This clone was observed a single time. The rearrangement joins TRBV10-3 to TRBJ1-6, with D maybe TRBD1 (5 bases). Trimming took 7 bases from V and 7 from J, leaving 11 bases between them. This CDR3 region has 13 residues. CDR1 and CDR2 (germline): ENHRY, SYGVKD. The CDR3 reads CAITDSRNSPLHF. The DNA for the CDR3 is TGTGCCATCACAGACAGCCGGAATTCACCCCTCCACTTT.

This rearrangement joins TRBV28 to TRBJ2-3; the match to TRBD1 covers 8 bases. V trimming: 10 bases; J trimming: 3 bases; junction bases outside the gene matches: 6. Germline loops: CDR1 MDHEN, CDR2 SYDVKM. The length of the CDR3 is 13 residues. As DNA, the CDR3 is TGTGCCATGACTCGGACAGGGACAGATACGCAGTATTTT. Residues: CAMTRTGTDTQYF. The variable domain in full, with the rest retrieved from reference TRBV28 and TRBJ2-3, is DVKVTQSSRYLVKRTGEKVFLECVQDMDHENMFWYRQDPGLGLRLIYFSYDVKMKEKGDIPEGYSVSREKKERFSLILESASTNQTSMYLCAMTRTGTDTQYFGPGTRLTVL.

This clone was seen a single time. The genes are TRBV6-5 and TRBJ1-4; D gene unclear. Trimming pared 5 bases from V and 8 bases from J, leaving 18 bases between. The CDR3 runs to 15 residues. Germline-derived CDR1 and CDR2 are MNHEY and SVGAGI. The CDR3 spells CASSIGGSGREKLFF. CDR3 nucleotide sequence: TGTGCCAGCAGTATAGGAGGGTCCGGTCGGGAAAAACTGTTTTTT.